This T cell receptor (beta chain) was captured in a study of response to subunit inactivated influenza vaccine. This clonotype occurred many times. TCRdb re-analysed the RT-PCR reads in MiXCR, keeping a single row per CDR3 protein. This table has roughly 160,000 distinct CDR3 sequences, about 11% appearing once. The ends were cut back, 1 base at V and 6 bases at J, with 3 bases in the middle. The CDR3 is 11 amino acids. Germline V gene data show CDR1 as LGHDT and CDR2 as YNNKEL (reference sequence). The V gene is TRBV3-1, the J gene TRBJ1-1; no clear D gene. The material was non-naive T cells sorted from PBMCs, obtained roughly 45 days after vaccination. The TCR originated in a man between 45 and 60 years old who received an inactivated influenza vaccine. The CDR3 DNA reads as TGTGCCAGCAGCCAAGCTGCTGAAGCTTTCTTT. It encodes CASSQAAEAFF.